One sample yielded the 25 T cell receptor beta chains listed below, sequenced in a study of T cell changes during pregnancy in multiple sclerosis. Clones were sequenced by immunoSEQ multiplex PCR, and TCRdb holds only the in-frame ones, with some missing. The sample lists about 51,000 clones; 93% were seen once. Sample: peripheral blood, taken in the second trimester of pregnancy. These receptors were obtained from a female donor with multiple sclerosis, enrolled in a pregnancy study.

CDR3 in amino acids: CASSTLAGVHEQYF. CDR3 coding DNA: TGTGCCAGTAGTACGCTAGCGGGAGTTCACGAGCAGTACTTC. The rearrangement uses TRBV19 and TRBJ2-7; 10 bases map to TRBD2. Per the germline V gene, CDR1 is LNHDA and CDR2 is SQIVND (reference sequence). This CDR3 region has 14 residues. The J segment lost 5 bases and the V segment lost 4 bases, leaving 5 bases of the junction unmatched.

The chain joins TRBV5-6 to TRBJ1-1, with D perhaps matching TRBD1 (5 bases). CDR1 and CDR2 from the germline V gene are SGHDT and YYEEEE. This CDR3 contains 17 residues. V lost 0 bases to trimming and J lost 5 bases, with 20 bases between them. The CDR3 region is CASSLGGWGDKGTEAFF. CDR3 nucleotide sequence: TGTGCCAGCAGCTTGGGGGGGTGGGGGGATAAGGGAACTGAAGCTTTCTTT.

The chain links TRBV14 to TRBJ1-5, with a possible D match to TRBD1 (5 bases). The CDR3 is made up of 13 amino acids. V lost 4 bases to trimming and J lost 5 bases, with 9 bases between them. CDR1 and CDR2 (germline): SGHDN, FVKESK. This chain's CDR3 is CASSLNRYQPQHF. In DNA form, the CDR3 reads TGTGCCAGCAGCCTGAACAGGTATCAGCCCCAGCATTTT.

The chain carries TRBV5-1 and TRBJ2-4, with TRBD1 identical over 12 bases. Unmatched junction bases numbered 14, after V lost 4 bases and J lost 12 bases. Germline V lookup: CDR1 SGHRS, CDR2 YFSETQ. The CDR3 runs to 16 residues. Here the CDR3 reads CASSLGTGGPGRAQYF. CDR3 nucleotides: TGCGCCAGCAGCCTGGGGACAGGGGGCCCCGGGCGTGCTCAGTACTTC.

The gene calls are TRBV5-4 and TRBJ2-6; TRBD2 agrees at 7 bases. This CDR3 region has 16 residues. Germline V CDR1 and CDR2: SGHNT, YYREEE (reference sequence). V was pared by 2 bases and J by 2 bases, with 4 bases of the junction left unmatched. As DNA, the CDR3 is TGTGCCAGCAGCTTTGGGGGGGTCCCTGGGGCCAACGTCCTGACTTTC. Its translation is CASSFGGVPGANVLTF.

Here the CDR3 DNA reads TGTGCCAGCAGTTTTGTGCAGGACTATGGCTACACCTTC. It yields the protein CASSFVQDYGYTF. This rearrangement joins TRBV28 to TRBJ1-2; D is unresolved. From germline, CDR1 is MDHEN and CDR2 SYDVKM. CDR3 length: 13 residues. V gave up 3 bases and J gave up 3 bases, with 8 bases separating them.

This chain connects TRBV6-6 to TRBJ1-3; 7 bases map to TRBD1. The V gene's germline CDR1 is MNHNY and CDR2 SVGAGI (reference sequence). With V trimmed by 4 bases and J by 2 bases, 5 bases remained unmatched. The CDR3 is 15 residues long. The CDR3 region has the DNA TGTGCCAGCAGTTCCAACAGGGGCCCTGGAAACACCATATATTTT. Its translation is CASSSNRGPGNTIYF.

V gene TRBV19 combines with J gene TRBJ2-5, with 8 nucleotides matching TRBD2. V trimming: 2 bases; J trimming: 6 bases; junction bases outside the gene matches: 5. This CDR3 has 14 residues. The germline V gene has CDR1 LNHDA and CDR2 SQIVND (reference sequence). CDR3 nucleotides: TGTGCCAGTAGTATAACAGCGGGAGAGAAGACCCAGTACTTC. Translation: CASSITAGEKTQYF. Complete variable domain (other parts from reference TRBV19 and TRBJ2-5): DGGITQSPKYLFRKEGQNVTLSCEQNLNHDAMYWYRQDPGQGLRLIYYSQIVNDFQKGDIAEGYSVSREKKESFPLTVTSAQKNPTAFYLCASSITAGEKTQYFGPGTRLLVL.

This rearrangement joins TRBV27 to TRBJ2-3, with 11 bases that match TRBD2. Unmatched junction bases numbered 7, after V lost 2 bases and J lost 0 bases. From germline, CDR1 is MNHEY and CDR2 SMNVEV (reference sequence). The length of the CDR3 is 18 residues. As DNA, the CDR3 is TGTGCCAGCAGTTTACCGACTAGCGGGGACCGTAGCACAGATACGCAGTATTTT. This sequence encodes CASSLPTSGDRSTDTQYF.

The chain combines TRBV19 with TRBJ1-2, with D possibly matching TRBD1 (5 bases). Trimming removed 7 bases from V and 8 bases from J, with 17 bases in between. This CDR3 is 13 amino acids long. Germline V gives CDR1 LNHDA, CDR2 SQIVND (reference sequence). CDR3 coding DNA: TGTGCCAGTACCGGGACGGGAGGCGGCGGCTACACCTTC. Its translation is CASTGTGGGGYTF.

V usage is TRBV4-1 and J usage is TRBJ2-1, with TRBD2 matching over 12 bases. Trimming removed 0 bases from V and 10 bases from J; junction bases left unmatched: 7. The CDR3 loop spans 16 amino acids. CDR1 and CDR2 from the germline V gene are MGHRA and YSYEKL. Here the CDR3 reads CASSQDVTSGRIEQFF. The CDR3 nucleotides read TGCGCCAGCAGCCAAGACGTGACTAGCGGGAGAATCGAGCAGTTCTTC.

The V and J genes are TRBV27 and TRBJ2-1; D might be TRBD1 (5 bases). The CDR3 loop spans 15 amino acids. Germline lookup yields CDR1 MNHEY and CDR2 SMNVEV (reference sequence). The V and J ends lost 2 bases and 0 bases respectively, with 8 bases between them. The CDR3 bases are TGTGCCAGCAGTTTAGTGACAGCCTCCTACAATGAGCAGTTCTTC. Residues: CASSLVTASYNEQFF.

This sequence joins TRBV7-3 and TRBJ2-3; 8 positions agree with TRBD2. V lost 5 bases and J lost 2; bases outside the gene matches: 6. Germline V gene sequence: CDR1 SGHTA, CDR2 FQGTGA. The CDR3 is 15 amino acids. CDR3 residues: CASSISSGTTDTQYF. CDR3 bases: TGTGCCAGCAGCATCAGTAGCGGGACCACAGATACGCAGTATTTT.

This chain joins TRBV19 and TRBJ2-1; 8 nucleotides line up with TRBD2. CDR3 length: 15 amino acids. Germline values: CDR1 LNHDA, CDR2 SQIVND (reference sequence). V lost 7 bases, J lost 10 bases, and 15 bases stayed unmatched. DNA of the CDR3: TGTGCCAGTACCTCTCCCCGGGAGGGCTCACGGGAGCAGTTCTTC. Protein: CASTSPREGSREQFF.

The chain carries TRBV5-6 and TRBJ2-2, with D perhaps matching TRBD1 (6 bases). V dropped 0 bases and J dropped 7 bases, with 16 bases sitting between them. The germline gives CDR1 SGHDT, CDR2 YYEEEE. This CDR3 is built from 16 residues. The CDR3 sequence is CASSLAPQGEGGELFF. In DNA form, the CDR3 reads TGTGCCAGCAGCTTGGCCCCACAGGGTGAAGGCGGGGAGCTGTTTTTT.

The V gene is TRBV5-1, the J gene TRBJ1-1; D not certain. CDR3 length equals 14 residues. CDR1 SGHRS and CDR2 YFSETQ come from the germline V gene. V was trimmed by 4 bases and J by 4 bases, leaving 14 bases between them. The CDR3 protein is CASSPAGVGTEAFF. Written as DNA, the CDR3 is TGCGCCAGCAGCCCAGCCGGGGTAGGCACTGAAGCTTTCTTT. Looking up the rest from reference TRBV5-1 and TRBJ1-1 gives the full variable domain: KAGVTQTPRYLIKTRGQQVTLSCSPISGHRSVSWYQQTPGQGLQFLFEYFSETQRNKGNFPGRFSGRQFSNSRSEMNVSTLELGDSALYLCASSPAGVGTEAFFGQGTRLTVV.

The rearrangement links TRBV9 to TRBJ2-1; TRBD2 agrees at 10 bases. The ends lost 3 bases at V and 4 bases at J; junction bases unmatched: 13. The V gene's germline CDR1 is SGDLS and CDR2 YYNGEE. The CDR3 has 18 amino acids. The CDR3 region is CASSESTPSGRGYNEQFF. CDR3 bases: TGTGCCAGCAGCGAGTCGACGCCGAGCGGGAGGGGGTACAATGAGCAGTTCTTC.

The chain has TRBV5-5 and TRBJ2-3; 12 bases align to TRBD2. The V gene's germline CDR1 is SGHKS and CDR2 YYEKEE (reference sequence). Trimming removed 1 base from V and 3 bases from J; junction bases left unmatched: 6. The CDR3 totals 17 residues. The CDR3 is CASSLSASGRATDTQYF. The CDR3 DNA reads TGTGCCAGCAGCTTGTCCGCTAGCGGGAGGGCTACAGATACGCAGTATTTT.

V usage is TRBV7-8 and J usage is TRBJ1-2; D uncertain. Trimming cost V 2 bases and J 5 bases, with 15 bases left between them. The CDR3 totals 15 residues. Germline V gene lookup returns CDR1 SGHVS and CDR2 FQNEAQ. CDR3: CASSLRTESSYGYTF. In DNA, the CDR3 is TGTGCCAGCAGCTTACGTACAGAATCAAGTTATGGCTACACCTTC.

A few counts support this clone. The rearrangement joins TRBV7-9 to TRBJ1-3, with D possibly TRBD1 on 6 matching bases. V dropped 2 bases and J dropped 3 bases, with 14 bases sitting between them. There are 16 residues in the CDR3. Germline CDR1 and CDR2: SEHNR and FQNEAQ (reference sequence). The CDR3 region is CASSLSGRGNGNTIYF. The CDR3 nucleotides read TGTGCCAGCAGCTTAAGTGGCAGGGGAAATGGAAACACCATATATTTT.

This sequence joins TRBV27 and TRBJ2-7, with 12 bases aligning to TRBD1. This CDR3 contains 17 residues. V gave up 7 bases and J gave up 2 bases; unmatched junction bases: 12. CDR1 MNHEY and CDR2 SMNVEV come from the germline V gene (reference sequence). This CDR3 reads CASTGGTGGLPPYEQYF. Here the CDR3 DNA reads TGTGCCAGCACCGGAGGGACAGGGGGCCTTCCACCCTACGAGCAGTACTTC.

In DNA form, the CDR3 reads TGTGCCAGCAGTTCCGGGACAGGGTACGGCAATCAGCCCCAGCATTTT. This sequence encodes CASSSGTGYGNQPQHF. V is TRBV6-5 and J is TRBJ1-5; 9 positions match TRBD1. Germline V gives CDR1 MNHEY, CDR2 SVGAGI. This CDR3 contains 16 residues. V lost 4 bases and J lost 2; bases outside the gene matches: 6.

The rearrangement joins TRBV29-1 to TRBJ1-4; D gene unclear. Germline assignment: CDR1 SQVTM and CDR2 ANQGSEA. The CDR3 extends over 14 amino acids. V shed 5 bases and J shed 0 bases, with 10 bases lying between them. Here the CDR3 DNA reads TGCAGCGTTTCAGTGGGCGCAACTAATGAAAAACTGTTTTTT. The encoded protein is CSVSVGATNEKLFF.

J is TRBJ2-5 and V is TRBV9, with a tentative D call TRBD2 (7 bases). The ends were cut back, 3 bases at V and 6 bases at J, with 15 bases in the middle. CDR1 SGDLS and CDR2 YYNGEE come from the germline V gene. CDR3 length: 14 amino acids. The CDR3: CASSEGGRAKTQYF. The DNA of the CDR3 is TGTGCCAGCAGCGAGGGGGGGAGGGCCAAGACCCAGTACTTC.

The rearrangement joins TRBV28 to TRBJ2-7; TRBD2 matches 9 bases. The CDR3 sequence is 16 residues long. Germline CDR1 is MDHEN and CDR2 is SYDVKM. J lost 2 bases, V lost 4 bases, and 9 bases had no gene match. This CDR3 is CASSSLAGALTYEQYF. The CDR3 region has the DNA TGTGCCAGCAGTTCTTTAGCGGGGGCCCTGACCTACGAGCAGTACTTC.